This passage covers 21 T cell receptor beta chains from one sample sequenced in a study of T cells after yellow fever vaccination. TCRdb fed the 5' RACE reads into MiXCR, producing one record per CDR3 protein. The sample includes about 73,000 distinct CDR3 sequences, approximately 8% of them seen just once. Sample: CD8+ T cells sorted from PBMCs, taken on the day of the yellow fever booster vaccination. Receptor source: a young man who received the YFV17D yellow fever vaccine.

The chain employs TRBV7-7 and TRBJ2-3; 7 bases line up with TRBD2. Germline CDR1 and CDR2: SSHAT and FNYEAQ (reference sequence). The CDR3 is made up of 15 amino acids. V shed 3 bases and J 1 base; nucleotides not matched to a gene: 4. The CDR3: CASSFGLDGTDTQYF. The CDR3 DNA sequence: TGTGCCAGCAGCTTCGGACTAGATGGCACAGATACGCAGTATTTT.

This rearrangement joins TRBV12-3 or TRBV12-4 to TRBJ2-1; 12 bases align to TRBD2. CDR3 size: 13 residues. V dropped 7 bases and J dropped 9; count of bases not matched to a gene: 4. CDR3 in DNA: TGTGCCAGCACACTAGCGGGAGGCGCTGAGCAGTTCTTC. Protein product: CASTLAGGAEQFF.

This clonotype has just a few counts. The CDR3 DNA reads as TGTGCCAGCAGCTCAAATAGCGGGAGAACAGATACGCAGTATTTT. It translates to CASSSNSGRTDTQYF. J is TRBJ2-3 and V is TRBV12-3 or TRBV12-4; 9 bases agree with TRBD2. V gave up 6 bases and J gave up 3 bases; unmatched junction bases: 7. The CDR3 loop spans 15 amino acids.

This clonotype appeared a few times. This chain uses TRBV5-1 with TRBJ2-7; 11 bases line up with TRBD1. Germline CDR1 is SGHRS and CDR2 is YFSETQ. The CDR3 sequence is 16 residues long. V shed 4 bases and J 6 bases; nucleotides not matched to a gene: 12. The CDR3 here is CASSGGQGATLFEQYF. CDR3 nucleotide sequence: TGCGCCAGCAGCGGCGGACAGGGGGCTACCCTTTTCGAGCAGTACTTC. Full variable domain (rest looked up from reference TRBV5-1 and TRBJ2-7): KAGVTQTPRYLIKTRGQQVTLSCSPISGHRSVSWYQQTPGQGLQFLFEYFSETQRNKGNFPGRFSGRQFSNSRSEMNVSTLELGDSALYLCASSGGQGATLFEQYFGPGTRLTVT.

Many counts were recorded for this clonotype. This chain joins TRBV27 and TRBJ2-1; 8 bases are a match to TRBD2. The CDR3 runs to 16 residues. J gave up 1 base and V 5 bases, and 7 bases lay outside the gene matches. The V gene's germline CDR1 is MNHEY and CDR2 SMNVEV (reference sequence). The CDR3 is CASSEGLVGSYNEQFF. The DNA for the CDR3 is TGTGCCAGCAGTGAGGGACTAGTAGGTTCCTACAATGAGCAGTTCTTC.

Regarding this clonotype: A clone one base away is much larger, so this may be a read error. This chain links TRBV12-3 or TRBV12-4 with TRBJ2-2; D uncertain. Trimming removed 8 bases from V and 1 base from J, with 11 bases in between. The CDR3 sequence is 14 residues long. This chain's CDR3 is CASHSWMNTGELFF. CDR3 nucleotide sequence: TGTGCCAGCCATAGCTGGATGAACACCGGGGAGCTGTTTTTT.

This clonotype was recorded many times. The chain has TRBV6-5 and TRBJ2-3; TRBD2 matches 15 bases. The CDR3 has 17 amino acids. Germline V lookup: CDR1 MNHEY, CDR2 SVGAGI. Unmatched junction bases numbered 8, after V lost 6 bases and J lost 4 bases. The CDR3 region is CASSPPGLAGGADTQYF. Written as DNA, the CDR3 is TGTGCCAGCAGCCCGCCGGGACTAGCGGGAGGAGCAGATACGCAGTATTTT.

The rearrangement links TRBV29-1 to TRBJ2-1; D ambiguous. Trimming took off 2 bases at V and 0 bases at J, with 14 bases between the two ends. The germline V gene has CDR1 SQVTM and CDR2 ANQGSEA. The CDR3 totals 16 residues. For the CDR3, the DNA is TGCAGCGTTGAATCCCTGGGTTTTCGCTCCTACAATGAGCAGTTCTTC. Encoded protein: CSVESLGFRSYNEQFF.

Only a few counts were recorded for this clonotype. The DNA for the CDR3 is TGTGCCAGCAGCTTAACGTCCGGGGATGGCTACACCTTC. Encoded protein: CASSLTSGDGYTF. The V gene is TRBV7-3, the J gene TRBJ1-2; D not certain. The CDR3 length is 13 residues. V shed 0 bases and J shed 6 bases, with 8 bases lying between them. Germline values: CDR1 SGHTA, CDR2 FQGTGA. The whole variable domain, filled in from reference TRBV7-3 and TRBJ1-2, reads GAGVSQTPSNKVTEKGKYVELRCDPISGHTALYWYRQSLGQGPEFLIYFQGTGAADDSGLPNDRFFAVRPEGSVSTLKIQRTERGDSAVYLCASSLTSGDGYTFGSGTRLTVV.

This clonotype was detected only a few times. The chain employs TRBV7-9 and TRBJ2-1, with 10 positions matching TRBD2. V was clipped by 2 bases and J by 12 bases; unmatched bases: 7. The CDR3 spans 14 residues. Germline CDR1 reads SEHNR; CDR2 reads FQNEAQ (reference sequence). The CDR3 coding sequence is TGTGCCAGCAGCTTATTGCAAGCGGGAGGGGCGCAGTTCTTC. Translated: CASSLLQAGGAQFF.

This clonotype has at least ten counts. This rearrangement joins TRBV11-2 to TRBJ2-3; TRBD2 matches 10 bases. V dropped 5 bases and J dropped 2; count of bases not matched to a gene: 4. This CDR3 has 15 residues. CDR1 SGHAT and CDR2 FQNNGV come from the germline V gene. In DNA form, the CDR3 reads TGTGCCAGCAGCCTCCTAGCGGGAGTCACAGATACGCAGTATTTT. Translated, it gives CASSLLAGVTDTQYF.

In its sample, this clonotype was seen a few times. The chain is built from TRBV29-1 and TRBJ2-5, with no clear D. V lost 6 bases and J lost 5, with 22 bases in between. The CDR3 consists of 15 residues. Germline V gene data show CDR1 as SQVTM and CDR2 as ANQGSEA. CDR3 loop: CSVASLWADGETQYF. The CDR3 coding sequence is TGCAGCGTCGCCTCTCTCTGGGCGGACGGGGAGACCCAGTACTTC.

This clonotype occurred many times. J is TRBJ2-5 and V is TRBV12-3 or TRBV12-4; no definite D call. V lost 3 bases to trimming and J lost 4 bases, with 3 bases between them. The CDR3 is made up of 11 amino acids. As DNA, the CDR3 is TGTGCCAGCAGTTTCCGAGAGACCCAGTACTTC. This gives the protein CASSFRETQYF.

The CDR3 region is CASSPGLVYEQYF. The CDR3 DNA reads TGTGCCAGCAGCCCGGGACTAGTCTACGAGCAGTACTTC. The V gene is TRBV7-2, the J gene TRBJ2-7, with 8 bases lining up with TRBD2. This CDR3 is built from 13 residues. The V gene's germline CDR1 is SGHTA and CDR2 FQGNSA. The ends lost 5 bases at V and 3 bases at J; junction bases unmatched: 3. The full variable domain, its missing parts supplied by reference TRBV7-2 and TRBJ2-7, is GAGVSQSPSNKVTEKGKDVELRCDPISGHTALYWYRQSLGQGLEFLIYFQGNSAPDKSGLPSDRFSAERTGGSVSTLTIQRTQQEDSAVYLCASSPGLVYEQYFGPGTRLTVT.

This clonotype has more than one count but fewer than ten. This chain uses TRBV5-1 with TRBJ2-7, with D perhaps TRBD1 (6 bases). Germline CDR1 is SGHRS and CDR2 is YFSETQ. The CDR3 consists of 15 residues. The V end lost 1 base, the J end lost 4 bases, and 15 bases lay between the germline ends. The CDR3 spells CASSLFRDNQYEQYF. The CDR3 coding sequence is TGCGCCAGCAGCTTGTTCCGGGACAACCAATACGAGCAGTACTTC.

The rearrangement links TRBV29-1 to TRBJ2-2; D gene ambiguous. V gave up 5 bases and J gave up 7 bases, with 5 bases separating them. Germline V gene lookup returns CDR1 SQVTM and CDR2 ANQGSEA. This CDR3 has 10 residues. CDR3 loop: CSVKIGELFF. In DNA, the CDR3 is TGCAGCGTTAAAATCGGGGAGCTGTTTTTT.

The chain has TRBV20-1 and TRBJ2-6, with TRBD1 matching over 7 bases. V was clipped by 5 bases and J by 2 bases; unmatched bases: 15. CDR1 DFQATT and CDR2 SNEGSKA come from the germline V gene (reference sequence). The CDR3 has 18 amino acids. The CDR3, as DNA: TGCAGTGCTTTCTCCCCCGGACAGGTCAGAACTGGGGCCAACGTCCTGACTTTC. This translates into CSAFSPGQVRTGANVLTF.

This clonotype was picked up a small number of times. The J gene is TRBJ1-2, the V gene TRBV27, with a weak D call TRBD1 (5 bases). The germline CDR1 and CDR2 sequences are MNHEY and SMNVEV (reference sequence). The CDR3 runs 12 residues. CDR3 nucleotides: TGTGCAACCCAGGGTGGGGGCTATGGCTACACCTTC. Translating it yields CATQGGGYGYTF.

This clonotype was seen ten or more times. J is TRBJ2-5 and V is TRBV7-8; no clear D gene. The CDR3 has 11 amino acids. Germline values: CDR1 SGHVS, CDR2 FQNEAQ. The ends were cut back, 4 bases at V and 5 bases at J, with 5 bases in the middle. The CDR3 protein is CASSSRETQYF. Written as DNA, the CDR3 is TGTGCCAGCAGCTCTCGGGAGACCCAGTACTTC.

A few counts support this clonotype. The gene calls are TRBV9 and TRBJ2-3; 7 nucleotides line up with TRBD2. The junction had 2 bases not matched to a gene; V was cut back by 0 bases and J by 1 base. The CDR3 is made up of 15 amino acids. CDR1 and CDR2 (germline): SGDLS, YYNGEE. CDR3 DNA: TGTGCCAGCAGCGTAGAGGGGAGGGGCACAGATACGCAGTATTTT. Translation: CASSVEGRGTDTQYF.

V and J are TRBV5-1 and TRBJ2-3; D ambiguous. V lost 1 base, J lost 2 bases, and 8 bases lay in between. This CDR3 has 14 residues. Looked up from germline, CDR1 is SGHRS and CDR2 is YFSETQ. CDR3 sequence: CASSLRSSTDTQYF. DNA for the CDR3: TGCGCCAGCAGCTTGCGGAGCTCCACAGATACGCAGTATTTT.